This T cell receptor beta chain was obtained from a study of OX40 agonist ivuxolimab in advanced cancers. Background on the study: Participants could have had prior anti-PD-1, anti-PD-L1 or anti-CTLA-4 therapy, and about 37% had some.

J gave up 3 bases and V 3 bases, and 7 bases lay outside the gene matches. Germline values: CDR1 KGHSH, CDR2 LQKENI. This CDR3 comprises 15 residues. The repertoire was sequenced with immunoSEQ multiplex PCR; TCRdb's copy has only in-frame clones and lacks some. The sample consists of about 95,000 clones, approximately 92% of them appearing once. This specimen consisted of CD4+ or CD8+ T cells sorted from blood, obtained in a trial of the OX40 agonist ivuxolimab. This chain links TRBV18 with TRBJ2-7; TRBD1 matches 8 bases. The TCR was taken from an adult with an advanced solid tumor such as melanoma, head and neck, liver or kidney cancer. The CDR3 here is CASSPERDRGYEQYF. The DNA for the CDR3 is TGTGCCAGCTCACCCGAAAGAGACAGGGGCTACGAGCAGTACTTC. The full variable domain, rest sourced from reference TRBV18 and TRBJ2-7, is NAGVMQNPRHLVRRRGQEARLRCSPMKGHSHVYWYRQLPEEGLKFMVYLQKENIIDESGMPKERFSAEFPKEGPSILRIQQVVRGDSAAYFCASSPERDRGYEQYFGPGTRLTVT.